This T cell receptor (beta chain) was captured in a study of tumor and adjacent non-tumor tissue in lung cancer (dated by TCRdb to the late 2010s). Broadly, across the study: Patients with adenocarcinoma (12), squamous cell carcinoma (2) and small cell lung cancer (1) were included in the cohort. TCRbeta CDR3 sequencing was performed on 25 to 35 paired specimens, with one tumor sample and one normal lung sample collected per patient. The roughly 15 enrolled patients, of whom some ten were men and 5 were women, were aged roughly 30 to 76 years and were diagnosed with TNM stage I to III disease. A total of fewer than 150 million productive TCRbeta reads were generated by sequencing, corresponding to an average of about 4 million reads per sample. The study compared bulk TCRbeta repertoires from lung tumor tissue and matched distant non-tumor lung tissue of roughly 14 lung cancer patients.

CDR1 and CDR2, looked up from the germline V gene (reference sequence), are MNHNY and SVGAGI. The CDR3 contains 17 residues, cysteine and phenylalanine counted. CDR3 DNA only is kept here, 51 bases in frame from base 1. Deletion took 7 bases off V and 0 bases off J, with a span of 16 bases between the germline ends. Concerning this clonotype: The antigen it recognizes is unknown. It has no much larger one-base neighbor in the sample; base qualities were not kept.

Receptors were amplified or captured by multiplex PCR. TCRdb records Illumina HiSeq 2500 as the sequencer. Following protocols modified from ARM-PCR, the researchers constructed TCRbeta libraries through three rounds of nested PCR with primers (Table S4). Before sequencing, PCR products in the 200-500 bp range were cut out of the gel and cleaned up using the QIAquick gel extraction kit. In the original analysis: Reads were cleaned using Trimmomatic, were merged into complete CDR3 sequences using FLASH, and were assigned to V(D)J germline segments using MiTCR. Clonal diversity was calculated as the inverse Simpson's index using VDJtools. A read counted as productive if the sequence was in-frame and lacked a premature stop codon. Starting from the raw public reads, TCRdb applied fastp trimming at Q25, assembled clones with MiXCR and retained in-frame beta chains. All rows with the same CDR3 protein become a single entry with the most common DNA and genes. It is TCRdb's table, rather than the study itself, that gives the V and J calls and clone size. For this sample the table gives 60,000 to 85,000 distinct CDR3 sequences, of which under 80% were detected only once. The ten largest clones represent more than 40% of the sample.

RNA was isolated from bulk, unsorted tissue, and RNA quality was assessed with a NanoDrop ND-1000 and an Agilent 2100. Normal lung samples were distant non-tumor tissue taken more than 3 cm from the tumor edge. All donors had newly diagnosed lung cancer, had not received prior chemotherapy, and were admitted for thoracic surgery in China between August and November 2014. Patients with previous radiotherapy or chemotherapy, or with another concurrent cancer, were excluded from the study. Surgical tissue pieces of roughly 1-2.2 cm3 were preserved in RNAlater solution and were kept at -80 degrees C until use. Findings and caveats that apply to the study as a whole: The sequencing platform is not named in the methods, and unique molecular identifiers are not mentioned. Significantly higher TCR diversity (inverse Simpson) was observed in tumor tissue than in normal lung tissue (around 450 vs 150, P = 0.0075, Mann-Whitney U test). Peripheral blood was not sequenced, so blood TCRbeta repertoires were not examined in the lung cancer patients of the study. A significantly larger cumulative share of the repertoire was made up by the top 100 clones in normal lung than in tumor tissue. Only 15 or so patients were included in the cohort, and the need for larger samples and more detailed clinical data was noted by the authors. Significantly higher TCR diversity was found in younger patients, and higher tumor TCR diversity was associated with shorter overall and disease-free survival.

This receptor chain uses TRBV6-6 and TRBJ2-6, with a weak D call of TRBD1 (6 bases match). Sequencing was performed on distant non-tumor lung tissue. The receptor comes from a man in his sixties with non-small cell lung cancer. In nucleotides, the sequence is TGTGCCAGCATTAACCGCTCAGGGGACTCTGGGGCCAACGTCCTGACTTTC. The resulting protein is CASINRSGDSGANVLTF.